This T cell receptor beta chain stems from a study of radiotherapy plus CTLA-4 blockade in lung cancer. Study-level background: Objective responses arose in approximately 17% of patients, and 31% experienced disease control.

Libraries were prepared by immunoSEQ multiplex PCR; TCRdb keeps only in-frame clonotypes and omits some of them. The table has some 110,000 clones, 65% to 85% seen once; the top ten hold roughly 5.3%. CDR1 SNHLY and CDR2 FYNNEI come from the germline V gene. This CDR3 is 15 amino acids long. Between the trimmed V and J ends, which lost 6 bases and 0 bases, there was a span of 13 bases. Chemo-refractory metastatic non-small-cell lung cancer patients were treated with focal radiation plus CTLA-4 blockade with ipilimumab. This clone was counted between two and nine times. As yet, its antigen is unknown. Regarding the study as a whole: After radiotherapy and ipilimumab, tumor-derived clones expanded in peripheral blood. With interferon-beta, early dynamics of blood T cell clones were reported to best predict response.

Sequencing used peripheral blood, obtained from a patient treated with radiotherapy plus ipilimumab. This rearrangement joins TRBV2 to TRBJ2-3; D perhaps matches TRBD2 (5 bases). The clonotype was recovered from a human donor with non-small cell lung cancer who had a partial response to radiotherapy plus ipilimumab. CDR3 DNA: TGTGCCAGCAGATTAGCGTGGTTCAGCACAGATACGCAGTATTTT. Protein: CASRLAWFSTDTQYF.